This T cell receptor (beta chain) was sequenced during a study of cytotoxic CD8 clonotypes in ibrutinib-treated CLL. For the study at large: Outcomes included 25 or so partial and 2 complete responses; after median approximately six years, 14 stayed remitted and about twelve progressed.

The trim removed 4 bases at V and 8 bases at J, leaving 9 bases unmatched. The CDR3 is 15 residues long. Germline-derived CDR1 and CDR2 are SGHDT and YYEEEE. On this clone itself: Its antigen is undetermined.

General observations from the study: Public clonotypes proved infrequent, and on treatment they shrank or remained steady.

Clones were sequenced by immunoSEQ multiplex PCR, and TCRdb holds only the in-frame ones, with some missing. The sample holds a few hundred thousand clones, 80% seen once. The chain links TRBV5-6 to TRBJ1-2; TRBD1 matches 12 bases. This sample comprised PBMCs, obtained before ibrutinib treatment. The sequence derives from a human donor with chronic lymphocytic leukemia. CDR3 protein: CASSSRDRGLRGYTF. In DNA, the CDR3 is TGTGCCAGCAGCAGCCGGGACAGGGGGCTTAGGGGCTACACCTTC.